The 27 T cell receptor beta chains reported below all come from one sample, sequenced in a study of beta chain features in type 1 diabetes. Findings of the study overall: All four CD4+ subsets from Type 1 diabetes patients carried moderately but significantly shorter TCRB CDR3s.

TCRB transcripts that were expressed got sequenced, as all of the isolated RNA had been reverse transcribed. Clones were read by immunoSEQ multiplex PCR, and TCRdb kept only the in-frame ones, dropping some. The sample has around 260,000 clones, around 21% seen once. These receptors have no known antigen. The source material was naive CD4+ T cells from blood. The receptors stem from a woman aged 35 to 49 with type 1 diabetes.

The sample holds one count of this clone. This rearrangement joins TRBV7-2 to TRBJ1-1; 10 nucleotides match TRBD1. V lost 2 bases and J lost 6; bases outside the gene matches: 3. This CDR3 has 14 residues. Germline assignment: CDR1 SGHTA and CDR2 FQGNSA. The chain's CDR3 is CASSLLGQGSEAFF. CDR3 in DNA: TGTGCCAGCAGCTTACTGGGACAGGGGTCTGAAGCTTTCTTT.

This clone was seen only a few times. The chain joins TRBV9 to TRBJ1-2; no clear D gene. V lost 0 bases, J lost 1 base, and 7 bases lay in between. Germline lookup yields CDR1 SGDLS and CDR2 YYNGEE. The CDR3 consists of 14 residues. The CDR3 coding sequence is TGTGCCAGCAGCGTAGCGACAAATAACTATGGCTACACCTTC. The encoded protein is CASSVATNNYGYTF. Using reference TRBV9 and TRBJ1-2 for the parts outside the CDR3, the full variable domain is DSGVTQTPKHLITATGQRVTLRCSPRSGDLSVYWYQQSLDQGLQFLIQYYNGEERAKGNILERFSAQQFPDLHSELNLSSLELGDSALYFCASSVATNNYGYTFGSGTRLTVV.

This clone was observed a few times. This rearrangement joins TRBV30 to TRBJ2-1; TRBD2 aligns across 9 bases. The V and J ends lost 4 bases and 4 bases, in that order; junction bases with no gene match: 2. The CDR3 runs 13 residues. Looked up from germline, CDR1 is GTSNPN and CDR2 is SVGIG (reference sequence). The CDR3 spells CAWTSGVYNEQFF. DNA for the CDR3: TGTGCCTGGACTAGCGGGGTTTACAATGAGCAGTTCTTC. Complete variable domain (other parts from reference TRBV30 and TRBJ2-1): SQTIHQWPATLVQPVGSPLSLECTVEGTSNPNLYWYRQAAGRGLQLLFYSVGIGQISSEVPQNLSASRPQDRQFILSSKKLLLSDSGFYLCAWTSGVYNEQFFGPGTRLTVL.

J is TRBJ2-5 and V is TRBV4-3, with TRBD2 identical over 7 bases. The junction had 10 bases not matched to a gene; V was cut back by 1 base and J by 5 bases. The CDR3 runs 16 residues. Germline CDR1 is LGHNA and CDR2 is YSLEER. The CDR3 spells CASSQGTWEGVETQYF. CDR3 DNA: TGCGCCAGCAGCCAAGGGACTTGGGAGGGTGTCGAGACCCAGTACTTC.

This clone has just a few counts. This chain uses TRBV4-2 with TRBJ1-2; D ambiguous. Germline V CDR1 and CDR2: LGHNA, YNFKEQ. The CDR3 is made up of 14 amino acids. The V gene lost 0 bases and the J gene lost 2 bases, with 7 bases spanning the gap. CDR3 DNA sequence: TGTGCCAGCAGCCAAGATCCGGGGAACTATGGCTACACCTTC. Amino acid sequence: CASSQDPGNYGYTF.

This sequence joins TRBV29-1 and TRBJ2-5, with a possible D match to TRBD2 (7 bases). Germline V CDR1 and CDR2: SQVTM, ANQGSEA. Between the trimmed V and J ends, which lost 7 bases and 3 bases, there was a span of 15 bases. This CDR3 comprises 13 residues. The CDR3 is CSAHRGGEETQYF. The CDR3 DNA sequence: TGCAGCGCTCATAGGGGGGGCGAAGAGACCCAGTACTTC.

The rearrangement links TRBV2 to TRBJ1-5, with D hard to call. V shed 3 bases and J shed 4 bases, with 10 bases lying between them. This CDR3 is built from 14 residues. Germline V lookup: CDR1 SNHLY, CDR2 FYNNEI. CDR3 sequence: CASSEGTQNQPQHF. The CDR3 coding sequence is TGTGCCAGCAGTGAGGGCACCCAAAATCAGCCCCAGCATTTT.

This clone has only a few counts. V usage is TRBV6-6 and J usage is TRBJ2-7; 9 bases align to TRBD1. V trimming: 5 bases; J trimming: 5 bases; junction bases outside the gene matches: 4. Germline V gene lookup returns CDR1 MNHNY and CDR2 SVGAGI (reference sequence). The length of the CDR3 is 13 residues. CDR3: CASSKGTGNEQYF. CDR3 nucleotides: TGTGCCAGCAGTAAAGGGACAGGGAACGAGCAGTACTTC.

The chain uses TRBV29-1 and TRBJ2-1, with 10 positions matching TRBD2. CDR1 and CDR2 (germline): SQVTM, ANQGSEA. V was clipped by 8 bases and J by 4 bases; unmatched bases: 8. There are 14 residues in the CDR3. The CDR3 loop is CSTDSGRSYNEQFF. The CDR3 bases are TGCAGCACAGATAGCGGGAGGTCTTACAATGAGCAGTTCTTC.

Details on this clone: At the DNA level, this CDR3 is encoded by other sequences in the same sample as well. In DNA, the CDR3 is TGTGCCAGCTCACCAGACAGCTACGAGCAGTACTTC. It specifies CASSPDSYEQYF. The chain combines TRBV18 with TRBJ2-7, with TRBD1 as a possible D gene (5 bases). The V and J ends lost 2 bases and 3 bases respectively, with 5 bases between them. The CDR3 has 12 amino acids. The germline V gene encodes CDR1 KGHSH and CDR2 LQKENI.

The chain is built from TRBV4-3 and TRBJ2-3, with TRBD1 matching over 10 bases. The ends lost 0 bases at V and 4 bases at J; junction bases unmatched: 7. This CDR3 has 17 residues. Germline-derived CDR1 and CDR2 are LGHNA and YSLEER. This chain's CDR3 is CASSQDSGTGVADTQYF. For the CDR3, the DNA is TGCGCCAGCAGCCAAGACTCCGGGACAGGGGTCGCAGATACGCAGTATTTT.

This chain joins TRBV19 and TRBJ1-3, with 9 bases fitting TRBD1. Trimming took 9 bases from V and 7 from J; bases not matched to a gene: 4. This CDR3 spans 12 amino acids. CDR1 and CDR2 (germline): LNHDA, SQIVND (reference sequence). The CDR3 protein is CASTQGANTIYF. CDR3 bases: TGTGCCAGCACACAGGGGGCGAACACCATATATTTT.

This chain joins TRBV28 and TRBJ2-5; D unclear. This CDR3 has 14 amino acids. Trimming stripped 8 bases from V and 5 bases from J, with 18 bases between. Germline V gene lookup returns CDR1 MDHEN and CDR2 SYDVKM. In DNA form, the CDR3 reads TGTGCCAGCGGCCGGAACAGTGTTTTGGAGACCCAGTACTTC. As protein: CASGRNSVLETQYF.

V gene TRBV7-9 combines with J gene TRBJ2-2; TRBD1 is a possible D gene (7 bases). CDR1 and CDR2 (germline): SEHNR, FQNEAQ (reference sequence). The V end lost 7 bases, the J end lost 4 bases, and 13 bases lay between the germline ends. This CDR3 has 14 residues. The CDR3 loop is CASTPGGTTGELFF. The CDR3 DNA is TGTGCCAGCACCCCAGGGGGGACCACCGGGGAGCTGTTTTTT.

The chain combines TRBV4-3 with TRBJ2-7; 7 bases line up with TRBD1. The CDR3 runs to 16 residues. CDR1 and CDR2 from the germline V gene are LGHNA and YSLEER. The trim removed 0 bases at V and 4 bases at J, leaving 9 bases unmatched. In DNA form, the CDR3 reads TGCGCCAGCAGCCAAGAAAGGACAGGTGGATTTTACGAGCAGTACTTC. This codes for CASSQERTGGFYEQYF.

This CDR3 reads CSAGQGALRSGELFF. The CDR3 coding sequence is TGCAGCGCAGGACAGGGGGCTTTAAGATCCGGGGAGCTGTTTTTT. The chain is built from TRBV29-1 and TRBJ2-2; 11 bases map to TRBD1. Germline assignment: CDR1 SQVTM and CDR2 ANQGSEA. The V segment lost 7 bases and the J segment 6 bases; nucleotides outside the gene matches: 10. The CDR3 has 15 amino acids.

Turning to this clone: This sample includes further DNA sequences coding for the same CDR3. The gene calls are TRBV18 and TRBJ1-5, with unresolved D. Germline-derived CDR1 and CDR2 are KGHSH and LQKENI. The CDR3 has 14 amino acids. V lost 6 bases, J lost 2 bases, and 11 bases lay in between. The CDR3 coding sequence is TGTGCCAGCTCTCCCGAAACGGGCAATCAGCCCCAGCATTTT. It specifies CASSPETGNQPQHF.

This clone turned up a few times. CDR3 DNA sequence: TGTGCCAGCAGCGGGCCCGGGACAGCTAACTATGGCTACACCTTC. The encoded protein is CASSGPGTANYGYTF. The chain combines TRBV7-9 with TRBJ1-2; 7 bases are shared with TRBD1. The CDR3 has 15 amino acids. Looked up from germline, CDR1 is SEHNR and CDR2 is FQNEAQ (reference sequence). Trimming at V came to 5 bases and at J to 0 bases, leaving 6 bases not matched to a gene.

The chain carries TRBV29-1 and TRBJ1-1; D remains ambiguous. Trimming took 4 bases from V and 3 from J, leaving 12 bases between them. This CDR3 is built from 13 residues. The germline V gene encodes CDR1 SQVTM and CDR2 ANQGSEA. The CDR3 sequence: CSVVRRLDTEAFF. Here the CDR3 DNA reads TGCAGCGTTGTTAGGAGGTTGGACACTGAAGCTTTCTTT.

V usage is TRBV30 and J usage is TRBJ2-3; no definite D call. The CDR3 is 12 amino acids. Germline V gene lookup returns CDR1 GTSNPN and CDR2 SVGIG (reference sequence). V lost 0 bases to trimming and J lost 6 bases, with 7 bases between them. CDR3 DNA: TGTGCCTGGAGTGTACCCGGGGATACGCAGTATTTT. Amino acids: CAWSVPGDTQYF.

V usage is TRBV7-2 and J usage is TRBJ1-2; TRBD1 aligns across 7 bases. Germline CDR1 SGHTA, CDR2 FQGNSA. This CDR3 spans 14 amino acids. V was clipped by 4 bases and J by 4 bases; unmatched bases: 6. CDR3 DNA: TGTGCCAGCAGCTACCAACAGGGGACCTATGGCTACACCTTC. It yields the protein CASSYQQGTYGYTF.

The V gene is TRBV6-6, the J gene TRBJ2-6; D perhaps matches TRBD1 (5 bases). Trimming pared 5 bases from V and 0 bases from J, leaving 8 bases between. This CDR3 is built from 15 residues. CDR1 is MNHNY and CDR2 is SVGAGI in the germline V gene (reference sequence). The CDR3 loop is CASSPQASGANVLTF. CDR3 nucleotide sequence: TGTGCCAGCAGTCCACAGGCCTCTGGGGCCAACGTCCTGACTTTC.

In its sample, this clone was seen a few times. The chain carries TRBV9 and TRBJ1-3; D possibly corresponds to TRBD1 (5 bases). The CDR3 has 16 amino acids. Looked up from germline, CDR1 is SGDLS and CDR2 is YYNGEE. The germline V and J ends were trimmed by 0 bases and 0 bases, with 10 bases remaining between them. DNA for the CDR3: TGTGCCAGCAGCGTAGAGAGGACATTCTCTGGAAACACCATATATTTT. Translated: CASSVERTFSGNTIYF.

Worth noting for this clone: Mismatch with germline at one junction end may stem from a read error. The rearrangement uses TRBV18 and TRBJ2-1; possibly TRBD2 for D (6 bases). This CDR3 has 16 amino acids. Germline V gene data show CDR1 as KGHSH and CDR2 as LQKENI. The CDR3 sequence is CTSSPPLASSYNEQFF. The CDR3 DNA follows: TGTACCAGCTCACCACCTCTAGCGTCGAGCTACAATGAGCAGTTCTTC. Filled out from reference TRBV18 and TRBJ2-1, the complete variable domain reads NAGVMQNPRHLVRRRGQEARLRCSPMKGHSHVYWYRQLPEEGLKFMVYLQKENIIDESGMPKERFSAEFPKEGPSILRIQQVVRGDSAAYFCTSSPPLASSYNEQFFGPGTRLTVL.

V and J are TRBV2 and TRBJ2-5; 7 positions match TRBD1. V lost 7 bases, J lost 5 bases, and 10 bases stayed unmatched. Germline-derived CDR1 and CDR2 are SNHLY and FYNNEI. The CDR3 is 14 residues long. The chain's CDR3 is CASTLTGMGETQYF. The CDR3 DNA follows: TGTGCCAGCACCCTGACAGGGATGGGCGAGACCCAGTACTTC.

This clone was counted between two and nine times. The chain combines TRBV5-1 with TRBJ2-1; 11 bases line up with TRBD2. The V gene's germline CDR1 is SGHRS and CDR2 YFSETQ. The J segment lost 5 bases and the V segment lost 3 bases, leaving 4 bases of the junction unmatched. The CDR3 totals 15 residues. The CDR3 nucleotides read TGCGCCAGCAGCTGGCTAGCGGGGGGTGACAATGAGCAGTTCTTC. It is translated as CASSWLAGGDNEQFF.

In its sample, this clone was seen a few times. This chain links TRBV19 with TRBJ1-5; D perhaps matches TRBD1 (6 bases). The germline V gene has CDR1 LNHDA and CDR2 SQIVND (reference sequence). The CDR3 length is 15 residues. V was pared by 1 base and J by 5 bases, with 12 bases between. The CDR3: CASSIVDRSDQPQHF. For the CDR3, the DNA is TGTGCCAGTAGTATAGTTGACAGGAGCGATCAGCCCCAGCATTTT.